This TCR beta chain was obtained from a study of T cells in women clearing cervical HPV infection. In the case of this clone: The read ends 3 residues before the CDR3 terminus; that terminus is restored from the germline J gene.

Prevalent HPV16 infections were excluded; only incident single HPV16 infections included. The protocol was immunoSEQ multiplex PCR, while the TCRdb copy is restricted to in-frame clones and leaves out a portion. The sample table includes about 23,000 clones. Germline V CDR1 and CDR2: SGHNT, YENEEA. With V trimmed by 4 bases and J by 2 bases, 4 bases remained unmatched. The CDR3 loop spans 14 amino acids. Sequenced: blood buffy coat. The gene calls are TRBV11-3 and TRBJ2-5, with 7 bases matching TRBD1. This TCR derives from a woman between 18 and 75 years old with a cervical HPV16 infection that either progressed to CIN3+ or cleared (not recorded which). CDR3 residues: CASSSWGQQETQYF. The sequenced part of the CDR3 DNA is TGTGCCAGCAGCTCCTGGGGACAGCAAGAGACC.